One sample yielded the 32 T cell receptor beta chains listed below, sequenced in a study of shared clonotypes between healthy human individuals. Method: immunoSEQ multiplex PCR; TCRdb's copy keeps in-frame clones and lacks some. The profile covers more than 1 million clones, with around 82% appearing a single time and under 0.6% taken by the ten largest. The source material was memory CD4+ T cells from PBMCs. Sample subset: CD45RA-negative fraction. These receptors were obtained from a young man in good health. Some clones in this sample may be carry-over from other donors' samples.

Comment on this clone: The sample has other DNA sequences that encode this CDR3 too. The J gene is TRBJ2-3, the V gene TRBV18, with D uncertain. The CDR3 is made up of 12 amino acids. Germline CDR1 and CDR2: KGHSH and LQKENI. Deletions cut 6 bases from V and 4 bases from J, with 8 bases between. The CDR3 is CASSPRADTQYF. CDR3 coding DNA: TGTGCCAGCTCGCCCCGCGCAGATACGCAGTATTTT. The variable domain in full, completed from reference TRBV18 and TRBJ2-3, reads NAGVMQNPRHLVRRRGQEARLRCSPMKGHSHVYWYRQLPEEGLKFMVYLQKENIIDESGMPKERFSAEFPKEGPSILRIQQVVRGDSAAYFCASSPRADTQYFGPGTRLTVL.

The chain links TRBV6-4 to TRBJ2-3; D is ambiguous. The CDR3 has 13 amino acids. The V end was cut by 2 bases, the J end by 3 bases, with 6 bases between. CDR1 and CDR2 from the germline V gene are MRHNA and SNTAGT. The CDR3 loop is CASSDSRTDTQYF. DNA for the CDR3: TGTGCCAGCAGTGACAGTAGAACAGATACGCAGTATTTT.

The V call is TRBV5-6, the J call TRBJ2-1; TRBD2 matches at 8 bases. Trimming cost V 3 bases and J 7 bases; bases outside gene matches: 9. Germline V CDR1 and CDR2: SGHDT, YYEEEE. The CDR3 totals 15 residues. CDR3 sequence (DNA): TGTGCCAGCAGCTACCCCGGGACTAGTCAAAATGAGCAGTTCTTC. Translation: CASSYPGTSQNEQFF.

The chain links TRBV2 to TRBJ2-3, with D perhaps given as TRBD1 or TRBD2 (5 bases each). V was pared by 7 bases and J by 1 base, with 12 bases between. The length of the CDR3 is 14 residues. The germline CDR1 and CDR2 sequences are SNHLY and FYNNEI. In DNA, the CDR3 is TGTGCCAGCATGTGGGACCTACGCACAGATACGCAGTATTTT. Residues: CASMWDLRTDTQYF.

The CDR3 DNA sequence: TGTGCCAGCAGTGAGATGGACAGGGGCACTGAAGCTTTCTTT. Its translation is CASSEMDRGTEAFF. The chain links TRBV2 to TRBJ1-1; TRBD1 matches 9 bases. Germline lookup yields CDR1 SNHLY and CDR2 FYNNEI. V lost 3 bases and J lost 4; bases outside the gene matches: 3. The CDR3 totals 14 residues.

This sequence joins TRBV13 and TRBJ2-7, with 7 bases lining up with TRBD2. The CDR3 spans 16 residues. V trimming: 6 bases; J trimming: 1 base; junction bases outside the gene matches: 12. The germline CDR1 and CDR2 sequences are PRHDT and FYEKMQ (reference sequence). In DNA, the CDR3 is TGTGCCAGCAGGTCTATTAAAAGCGGGAAATCCTACGAGCAGTACTTC. The encoded protein is CASRSIKSGKSYEQYF.

The chain couples TRBV6-5 to TRBJ2-7, with 12 bases aligning to TRBD2. The CDR3 length is 16 residues. The V and J ends lost 4 bases and 2 bases, in that order; junction bases with no gene match: 6. The V gene's germline CDR1 is MNHEY and CDR2 SVGAGI. CDR3 DNA sequence: TGTGCCAGCAGTTGGAGGACTAGCGGGGCAACCTACGAGCAGTACTTC. This codes for CASSWRTSGATYEQYF.

This sequence joins TRBV30 and TRBJ2-5; D gene ambiguous. The V end was cut by 0 bases, the J end by 7 bases, with 15 bases between. This CDR3 has 14 amino acids. Per the germline V gene, CDR1 is GTSNPN and CDR2 is SVGIG (reference sequence). The CDR3 DNA reads TGTGCCTGGAGTGTAAATTTGGCCTCGGGGACCCAGTACTTC. Residues: CAWSVNLASGTQYF.

The sample holds a few counts of this clone. Other DNA sequences in the sample encode the same CDR3. The V call is TRBV6-5, the J call TRBJ1-1, with 7 bases aligning to TRBD1. J was trimmed by 3 bases and V by 5 bases; bases with no gene match: 3. The germline CDR1 and CDR2 sequences are MNHEY and SVGAGI. This CDR3 is 13 amino acids long. CDR3 coding DNA: TGTGCCAGCAGTCGACAGGGTTACACTGAAGCTTTCTTT. Protein sequence: CASSRQGYTEAFF.

This clone occurred a few times. V usage is TRBV18 and J usage is TRBJ2-1; weak D call: TRBD2 (5 bases). CDR1 is KGHSH, CDR2 LQKENI, per germline. Trimming took off 4 bases at V and 3 bases at J, with 10 bases between the two ends. The CDR3 runs 14 residues. The DNA for the CDR3 is TGTGCCAGCTCACTGGACTCCTACTACAATGAGCAGTTCTTC. Its translation is CASSLDSYYNEQFF.

The chain recombines TRBV2 with TRBJ2-1; no clear D gene. This CDR3 spans 11 amino acids. Germline CDR1 and CDR2: SNHLY and FYNNEI. Trimming cost V 1 base and J 9 bases, with 4 bases left between them. Written as DNA, the CDR3 is TGTGCCAGCAGTGAAGGGTCTGAGCAGTTCTTC. Protein: CASSEGSEQFF.

A few counts support this clone. The same CDR3 arises from other DNA sequences in this sample as well. The genes are TRBV6-5 and TRBJ2-1; unclear D gene. Germline CDR1 is MNHEY and CDR2 is SVGAGI. The CDR3 loop spans 15 amino acids. Trimming cost V 0 bases and J 5 bases, with 11 bases left between them. The CDR3 nucleotides are TGTGCCAGCAGTTACTCATCGGGCCAGGACAATGAGCAGTTCTTC. It encodes CASSYSSGQDNEQFF.

This clone has at least ten counts. This sequence joins TRBV5-4 and TRBJ1-1; 7 positions match TRBD1. V shed 5 bases and J 5 bases; nucleotides not matched to a gene: 9. Germline CDR1 is SGHNT and CDR2 is YYREEE (reference sequence). The CDR3 covers 14 residues. As DNA, the CDR3 is TGTGCCAGCAGGTCAGGACAGGCGGGTACTGAAGCTTTCTTT. Its protein product is CASRSGQAGTEAFF.

This rearrangement joins TRBV4-1 to TRBJ2-2; 9 bases match TRBD2. CDR3 size: 18 residues. Trimming removed 6 bases from V and 1 base from J; junction bases left unmatched: 12. Germline loops: CDR1 MGHRA, CDR2 YSYEKL. The CDR3 protein is CASRETSGLQRNTGELFF. The CDR3 region has the DNA TGCGCCAGCAGGGAGACTAGCGGACTACAGAGGAACACCGGGGAGCTGTTTTTT.

V gene TRBV7-9 combines with J gene TRBJ2-3; D is unresolved. The CDR3 runs to 15 residues. Germline V gene lookup returns CDR1 SEHNR and CDR2 FQNEAQ (reference sequence). Trimming shortened V by 4 bases and J by 1 base, and 12 bases separated the two germline ends. The CDR3 DNA reads as TGTGCCAGCAGCTCTCGGTCAGTGGGCACAGATACGCAGTATTTT. It is translated as CASSSRSVGTDTQYF.

The rearrangement joins TRBV5-1 to TRBJ2-1, with a tentative D call TRBD2 (6 bases). Looked up from germline, CDR1 is SGHRS and CDR2 is YFSETQ. V was shortened by 1 base and J by 3 bases, with 8 bases between the two germline ends. The CDR3 totals 14 residues. CDR3 region: CASSLRGNYNEQFF. The DNA for the CDR3 is TGCGCCAGCAGCTTGCGGGGGAACTACAATGAGCAGTTCTTC.

Of note for this clone: This same CDR3 is encoded by further DNA sequences in the sample. The rearrangement joins TRBV28 to TRBJ1-1; D unresolved. CDR3 size: 14 residues. Germline loops: CDR1 MDHEN, CDR2 SYDVKM. Trimming left V 2 bases short and J 1 base short, with 8 bases between. Here the CDR3 reads CASSLPGPNTEAFF. CDR3 DNA: TGTGCCAGCAGTTTACCCGGCCCGAACACTGAAGCTTTCTTT.

The J gene is TRBJ2-1, the V gene TRBV7-3; TRBD2 agrees at 9 bases. Germline V gene data show CDR1 as SGHTA and CDR2 as FQGTGA. J gave up 5 bases and V 5 bases, and 7 bases lay outside the gene matches. The CDR3 consists of 15 residues. CDR3 amino acids: CASSTFASGNNEQFF. The CDR3 DNA is TGTGCCAGCAGCACCTTTGCTAGCGGGAACAATGAGCAGTTCTTC.

V and J are TRBV7-9 and TRBJ2-1, with D possibly TRBD2 on 6 matching bases. The ends were cut back, 5 bases at V and 10 bases at J, with 9 bases in the middle. This CDR3 contains 11 residues. Germline V gene lookup returns CDR1 SEHNR and CDR2 FQNEAQ (reference sequence). CDR3 nucleotides: TGTGCCAGCAGCAAGCGGGCCGAGCAGTTCTTC. The encoded protein is CASSKRAEQFF.

CDR3 residues: CASSLPGASGANVLTF. The DNA for the CDR3 is TGTGCCAGCAGCTTACCGGGAGCCTCTGGGGCCAACGTCCTGACTTTC. The V gene is TRBV7-9, the J gene TRBJ2-6, with a tentative D call TRBD2 (6 bases). Germline V lookup: CDR1 SEHNR, CDR2 FQNEAQ (reference sequence). V gave up 2 bases and J gave up 0 bases, with 8 bases separating them. The CDR3 runs 16 residues.

A note on this clone: A clone one base away is much larger, so this may be a read error. Other nucleotide sequences in the sample specify the same CDR3. This chain connects TRBV5-1 to TRBJ2-7, with 9 bases matching TRBD2. Germline lookup yields CDR1 SGHRS and CDR2 YFSETQ. This CDR3 spans 16 amino acids. The V gene end was trimmed by 3 bases and the J gene end by 2 bases; junction bases not matched to a gene: 9. CDR3 loop: CASSSQPLAGTYEQYF. CDR3 in DNA: TGCGCCAGCAGCTCCCAACCACTAGCGGGCACCTACGAGCAGTACTTC.

The genes are TRBV29-1 and TRBJ1-2, with TRBD1 matching over 7 bases. The CDR3 is 15 residues long. Germline CDR1 reads SQVTM; CDR2 reads ANQGSEA. The trim removed 4 bases at V and 2 bases at J, leaving 10 bases unmatched. CDR3 nucleotides: TGCAGCGTTGGAAGACAGGGCGGCCCCAACTATGGCTACACCTTC. Its protein product is CSVGRQGGPNYGYTF.

The CDR3 spells CATSRGRDPTYEQYF. The CDR3 nucleotides are TGTGCCACCAGCAGAGGGCGGGACCCCACCTACGAGCAGTACTTC. The gene calls are TRBV15 and TRBJ2-7, with D perhaps TRBD2 (6 bases). V was pared by 1 base and J by 2 bases, with 12 bases between. The germline V gene encodes CDR1 LNHNV and CDR2 YYDKDF (reference sequence). CDR3 length: 15 amino acids.

Points on this clone: A read error may be the cause here, since a much bigger clone is one base away. The J gene is TRBJ2-1, the V gene TRBV4-3; 8 bases line up with TRBD2. Germline-derived CDR1 and CDR2 are LGHNA and YSLEER. The V and J ends lost 2 bases and 6 bases, in that order; junction bases with no gene match: 3. CDR3 length equals 14 residues. The CDR3 sequence: CASSQPGLANEQFF. The CDR3 region has the DNA TGCGCCAGCAGCCAACCCGGACTAGCCAATGAGCAGTTCTTC.

The rearrangement joins TRBV9 to TRBJ1-2, with a possible D match to TRBD1 (5 bases). From germline, CDR1 is SGDLS and CDR2 YYNGEE. The CDR3 extends over 12 amino acids. V was cut by 4 bases and J by 7 bases, with 11 bases left in between. The CDR3 sequence is CASSTGPAGYTF. The CDR3 coding sequence is TGTGCCAGCAGCACGGGACCCGCTGGCTACACCTTC.

This chain links TRBV7-2 with TRBJ2-3; D is undetermined. Germline V gene sequence: CDR1 SGHTA, CDR2 FQGNSA. V lost 6 bases and J lost 2, with 6 bases in between. This CDR3 comprises 12 residues. CDR3 region: CASRPYTDTQYF. CDR3 nucleotides: TGTGCCAGCAGGCCGTACACAGATACGCAGTATTTT.

This clone appeared a single time. This chain connects TRBV19 to TRBJ2-5; D perhaps matches TRBD2 (6 bases). The CDR3 is made up of 15 amino acids. With 3 bases removed from V and 5 bases from J, the gap between germline ends came to 16 bases. CDR1 is LNHDA, CDR2 SQIVND, per germline (reference sequence). This CDR3 reads CASSMGILRGETQYF. CDR3 nucleotide sequence: TGTGCCAGTAGTATGGGGATCCTTCGGGGGGAGACCCAGTACTTC.

The J gene is TRBJ2-3, the V gene TRBV5-4, with TRBD2 identical over 11 bases. V lost 5 bases, J lost 1 base, and 3 bases stayed unmatched. The CDR3 covers 15 residues. Germline CDR1 is SGHNT and CDR2 is YYREEE (reference sequence). The CDR3 spells CASRPTSGGTDTQYF. CDR3 nucleotide sequence: TGTGCCAGCAGACCGACTAGCGGGGGCACAGATACGCAGTATTTT.

V is TRBV18 and J is TRBJ2-7; maybe TRBD2 (5 bases). The CDR3 covers 13 residues. The germline V and J ends were trimmed by 0 bases and 6 bases, with 9 bases remaining between them. The germline gives CDR1 KGHSH, CDR2 LQKENI. Written as DNA, the CDR3 is TGTGCCAGCTCACCACCGTCGAGGGTCGAGCAGTACTTC. Its protein is CASSPPSRVEQYF.

In its sample, this clone was seen many times. The rearrangement uses TRBV29-1 and TRBJ1-1; D ambiguous. V dropped 5 bases and J dropped 1 base, with 8 bases sitting between them. This CDR3 spans 12 amino acids. Germline V lookup: CDR1 SQVTM, CDR2 ANQGSEA. CDR3 sequence reads: CSVTSGNTEAFF. In DNA form, the CDR3 reads TGCAGCGTTACGTCCGGGAACACTGAAGCTTTCTTT.

With respect to this clone: This sample also contains other DNA sequences that code for the same CDR3. The chain recombines TRBV5-1 with TRBJ2-3; perhaps D is TRBD1 or TRBD2 (5 bases each). The CDR3 runs to 14 residues. Between the trimmed V and J ends, which lost 0 bases and 2 bases, there was a span of 7 bases. CDR1 is SGHRS and CDR2 is YFSETQ in the germline V gene. The CDR3 nucleotides are TGCGCCAGCAGCTTGGCGGGGCTCACAGATACGCAGTATTTT. Its protein is CASSLAGLTDTQYF. The complete variable domain, with remaining parts taken from reference TRBV5-1 and TRBJ2-3, reads KAGVTQTPRYLIKTRGQQVTLSCSPISGHRSVSWYQQTPGQGLQFLFEYFSETQRNKGNFPGRFSGRQFSNSRSEMNVSTLELGDSALYLCASSLAGLTDTQYFGPGTRLTVL.

The J gene is TRBJ2-7, the V gene TRBV12-2; the table's D call of TRBD2 was not tested on the DNA. TRBV12-2 is labeled a pseudogene. This CDR3 has 17 residues. CDR3 DNA: TGTGCAAGTCGCTTGGCCAATCGGACTTACCTTGGCTACGAGCAGTACTTC. Amino acid sequence: CASRLANRTYLGYEQYF.